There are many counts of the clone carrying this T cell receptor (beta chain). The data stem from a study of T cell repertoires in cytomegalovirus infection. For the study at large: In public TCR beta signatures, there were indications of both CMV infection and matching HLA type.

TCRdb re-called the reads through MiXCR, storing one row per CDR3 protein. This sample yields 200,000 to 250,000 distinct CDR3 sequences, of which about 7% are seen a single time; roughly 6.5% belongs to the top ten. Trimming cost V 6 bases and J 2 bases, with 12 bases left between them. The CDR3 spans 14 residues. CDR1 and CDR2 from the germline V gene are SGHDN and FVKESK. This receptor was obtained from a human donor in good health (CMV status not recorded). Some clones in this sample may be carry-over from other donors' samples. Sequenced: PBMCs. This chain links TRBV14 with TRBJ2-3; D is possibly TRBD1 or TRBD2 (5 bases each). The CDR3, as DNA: TGTGCCAGCAGTCTGAGGGGCCTCACAGATACGCAGTATTTT. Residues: CASSLRGLTDTQYF.